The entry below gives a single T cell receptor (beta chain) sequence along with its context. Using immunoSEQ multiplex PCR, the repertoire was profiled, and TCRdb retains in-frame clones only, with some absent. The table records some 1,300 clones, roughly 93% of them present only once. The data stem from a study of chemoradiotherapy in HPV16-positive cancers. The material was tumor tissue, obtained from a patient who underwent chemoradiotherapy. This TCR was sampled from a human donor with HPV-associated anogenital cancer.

CDR3 in amino acids: CASSPRAGTNTGELFF. CDR3 DNA: TGTGCCAGCAGCCCAAGAGCGGGAACGAACACCGGGGAGCTGTTTTTT. The chain recombines TRBV7-8 with TRBJ2-2; 7 nucleotides match TRBD2. Germline loops: CDR1 SGHVS, CDR2 FQNEAQ. This CDR3 contains 16 residues. With 5 bases clipped from V and 0 bases from J, the junction kept 6 bases outside the gene matches.